This TCR beta chain originates from a study of cytomegalovirus exposure and HLA in healthy donors. The study's findings and limits: It was taken for granted in presence/absence analyses that sequencing depth across donors was roughly uniform. Rare sequences made up most TCRs, while some public TCRs were found in many donors. TRBV6-2, TRBV6-3 and other indistinguishable V segments were excluded.

This clone showed up just once. Antigen specificity is unknown. V gave up 3 bases and J gave up 0 bases; unmatched junction bases: 7. Germline lookup yields CDR1 SGHAT and CDR2 FQDESV (reference sequence). The CDR3 sequence is 16 residues long. The primer mix had 60 Vbeta and 13 Jbeta primers. Here immunoSEQ multiplex PCR was the method, and the copy in TCRdb shows in-frame clones only, minus some. The data contain around 200,000 clones, 82% of them seen just once; the ten biggest clones take up roughly 6%. Each donor's status was that of a healthy bone marrow donor. Sequencing was done on a sample of PBMCs. This sequence joins TRBV11-1 and TRBJ1-1; 7 nucleotides agree with TRBD1. The clonotype comes from a man in his forties in good health and CMV-seropositive. CDR3 DNA sequence: TGTGCCAGCAGCTTCCTTGGGACAGCTATGAACACTGAAGCTTTCTTT. It specifies CASSFLGTAMNTEAFF.